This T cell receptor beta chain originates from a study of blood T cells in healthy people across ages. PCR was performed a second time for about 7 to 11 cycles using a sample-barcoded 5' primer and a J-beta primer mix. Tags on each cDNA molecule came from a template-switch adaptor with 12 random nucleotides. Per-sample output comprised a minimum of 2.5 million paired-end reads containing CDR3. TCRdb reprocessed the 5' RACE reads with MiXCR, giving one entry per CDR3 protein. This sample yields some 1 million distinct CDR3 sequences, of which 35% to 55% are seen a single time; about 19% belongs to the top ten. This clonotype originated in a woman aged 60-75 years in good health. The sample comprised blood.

Here the CDR3 DNA reads TGCAGTGCTAGAGCAGCGACTAGCGTCCACGAGCAGTACTTC. Residues: CSARAATSVHEQYF. This chain joins TRBV20-1 and TRBJ2-7; 8 nucleotides align to TRBD2. CDR3 length: 14 amino acids. Germline V gives CDR1 DFQATT, CDR2 SNEGSKA (reference sequence). Trimming at V came to 1 base and at J to 5 bases, leaving 7 bases not matched to a gene.